Listed here are 14 T cell receptor beta chains from one sample, sequenced in a study of cytomegalovirus exposure and HLA in healthy donors. Researchers ran the PCR with 60 Vbeta and 13 Jbeta primers. Profiling relied on immunoSEQ multiplex PCR, and the TCRdb table lists in-frame clones only, not all of them. Of 200,000 or so clones in the sample, 80% to 85% were seen once. The sample taken for sequencing was PBMCs. These receptors all come from a young woman in good health and CMV-seropositive.

This chain joins TRBV6-5 and TRBJ2-2; D possibly corresponds to TRBD1 (5 bases). V gave up 4 bases and J gave up 2 bases, with 8 bases separating them. This CDR3 comprises 14 residues. CDR1 and CDR2 from the germline V gene are MNHEY and SVGAGI. CDR3 amino acids: CASSFQGNTGELFF. The CDR3 DNA follows: TGTGCCAGCAGTTTCCAGGGTAACACCGGGGAGCTGTTTTTT.

The gene calls are TRBV5-1 and TRBJ2-2, with TRBD2 matching 9 bases. Per the germline V gene, CDR1 is SGHRS and CDR2 is YFSETQ. With 0 bases clipped from V and 7 bases from J, the junction kept 7 bases outside the gene matches. The CDR3 totals 16 residues. The CDR3 loop reads CASSLAGGGASGELFF. As DNA, the CDR3 is TGCGCCAGCAGCTTGGCCGGCGGGGGGGCCAGCGGGGAGCTGTTTTTT.

This clone was seen once. The rearrangement links TRBV10-1 to TRBJ2-7; D uncertain. The CDR3 covers 14 residues. V was shortened by 6 bases and J by 3 bases, with 15 bases between the two germline ends. Per germline, CDR1 WNHNN and CDR2 SYGVQD (reference sequence). CDR3 in amino acids: CASSCWSRFYEQYF. In DNA, the CDR3 is TGCGCCAGCAGCTGCTGGTCCAGGTTCTACGAGCAGTACTTC.

In nucleotides, the CDR3 is TGTGCCAGCAGTTACCACAGAGCCACTAACTATGGCTACACCTTC. Encoded protein: CASSYHRATNYGYTF. The chain employs TRBV6-5 and TRBJ1-2; the D is unclear. The CDR3 consists of 15 residues. The ends were cut back, 2 bases at V and 0 bases at J, with 10 bases in the middle. CDR1 is MNHEY and CDR2 is SVGAGI in the germline V gene.

Concerning this clone: The conserved phenylalanine or tryptophan is not found at the CDR3 terminus, so this likely reflects a read error. No DNA is shown, since the ends of the CDR3 on it are uncertain; the CDR3 is the one TCRdb lists. This chain links TRBV5-4 with TRBJ1-6; TRBD1, as called in the table, went unchecked against the DNA. Looked up from germline, CDR1 is SGHNT and CDR2 is YYREEE (reference sequence). Counting both end residues, the CDR3 totals 15 amino acids. CDR3 sequence: CASSSDREDPEVVVA.

This chain connects TRBV5-6 to TRBJ2-7; TRBD1 is a possible D gene (6 bases). Trimming cost V 4 bases and J 2 bases, with 13 bases left between them. This CDR3 spans 14 amino acids. Per germline, CDR1 SGHDT and CDR2 YYEEEE. CDR3 protein: CASSRRGTPYEQYF. In nucleotides, the CDR3 is TGTGCCAGCAGCCGTAGGGGGACACCCTACGAGCAGTACTTC.

V gene TRBV9 combines with J gene TRBJ2-3; D unclear. The CDR3 sequence is 15 residues long. Germline V lookup: CDR1 SGDLS, CDR2 YYNGEE. V shed 3 bases and J shed 0 bases, with 11 bases lying between them. CDR3 coding DNA: TGTGCCAGCAGCGCCCTAGAGGCTAGCACAGATACGCAGTATTTT. Translating gives CASSALEASTDTQYF.

The rearrangement joins TRBV7-7 to TRBJ2-3; a weak D match, TRBD2 (6 bases). Trimming pared 5 bases from V and 1 base from J, leaving 13 bases between. The CDR3 extends over 15 amino acids. Germline V lookup: CDR1 SSHAT, CDR2 FNYEAQ (reference sequence). The CDR3 DNA follows: TGTGCCAGCAGCCCCTCCCCGGGGGGCACAGATACGCAGTATTTT. Translating gives CASSPSPGGTDTQYF.

This clone was recorded a few times. The chain combines TRBV11-3 with TRBJ2-1, with 8 bases identical to TRBD2. Germline loops: CDR1 SGHNT, CDR2 YENEEA. The CDR3 covers 13 residues. The V segment lost 6 bases and the J segment 6 bases; nucleotides outside the gene matches: 4. The CDR3 loop is CASRTGGGNEQFF. Here the CDR3 DNA reads TGTGCCAGCAGGACCGGGGGGGGCAATGAGCAGTTCTTC.

The chain recombines TRBV15 with TRBJ1-2; 10 bases fit TRBD1. The CDR3 sequence is 15 residues long. V trimming: 3 bases; J trimming: 4 bases; junction bases outside the gene matches: 5. Germline values: CDR1 LNHNV, CDR2 YYDKDF (reference sequence). The CDR3 loop reads CATSSGTGDTYGYTF. CDR3 bases: TGTGCCACCAGCAGTGGGACAGGGGATACCTATGGCTACACCTTC.

The chain is built from TRBV4-1 and TRBJ1-2, with 10 bases that match TRBD1. Trimming removed 4 bases from V and 5 bases from J; junction bases left unmatched: 7. This CDR3 spans 15 amino acids. Germline-derived CDR1 and CDR2 are MGHRA and YSYEKL. The CDR3 here is CASSPRGTGEYGYTF. CDR3 sequence (DNA): TGCGCCAGCAGCCCAAGGGGGACAGGGGAATATGGCTACACCTTC.

V gene TRBV6-6 combines with J gene TRBJ2-1, with 7 bases lining up with TRBD2. V lost 2 bases and J lost 3; bases outside the gene matches: 7. This CDR3 has 16 amino acids. Per germline, CDR1 MNHNY and CDR2 SVGAGI (reference sequence). For the CDR3, the DNA is TGTGCCAGCAGTTACCTGGGGGGGGATCTCTACAATGAGCAGTTCTTC. This translates into CASSYLGGDLYNEQFF.

The genes are TRBV11-2 and TRBJ2-3; D possibly corresponds to TRBD1 (6 bases). V was pared by 8 bases and J by 3 bases, with 15 bases between. The CDR3 runs to 14 residues. CDR1 and CDR2 (germline): SGHAT, FQNNGV. CDR3 residues: CASGPVQGTDTQYF. CDR3 DNA: TGTGCCAGCGGGCCGGTACAGGGTACAGATACGCAGTATTTT.

The chain recombines TRBV30 with TRBJ2-3; 7 bases are shared with TRBD1. The CDR3 has 15 residues. V lost 0 bases to trimming and J lost 2 bases; unmatched junction nucleotides: 5. The germline CDR1 and CDR2 sequences are GTSNPN and SVGIG (reference sequence). For the CDR3, the DNA is TGTGCCTGGAGTGTACGAGACAGGGACACAGATACGCAGTATTTT. As protein: CAWSVRDRDTDTQYF.